This T cell receptor beta chain was observed in a study of identical twins. TCRdb itself ran the 5' RACE reads through MiXCR, one entry per CDR3 protein. Here the sample spans 400,000 to 600,000 distinct CDR3 sequences, approximately 20% being singletons. Separately, the same data were catalogued under a study of yellow fever vaccine responses in identical twins. From that study: Twin vaccine T cell responses reportedly seemed partly convergent, partly personalized.

The TCR sequence derives from a woman younger than 35 in good health. The sequencing sample was made of CD4+ T cells sorted from blood.

The CDR3 DNA sequence: TGCAGCGTAAGTGCGGCCTCCGAGCAGTACTTC. This codes for CSVSAASEQYF. The genes are TRBV29-1 and TRBJ2-7, with D unresolved. Per the germline V gene, CDR1 is SQVTM and CDR2 is ANQGSEA. V lost 6 bases, J lost 6 bases, and 12 bases lay in between. The CDR3 contains 11 residues.